The T cell receptor beta chain described here comes from a study of breast tumors, draining lymph nodes, adjacent tissues. Study outcomes and limitations: Compared with lymph nodes, tumors were less diverse; compared with nontumor tissue, more. Findings are consistent with lymph node origin and intratumoral expansion of most tumor T cells. Data only fit, rather than demonstrated, lymph node origin of most tumor T cells.

TCRdb re-called the multiplex PCR reads with MiXCR, one entry per CDR3 protein. The table lists 150,000 to 200,000 distinct CDR3 sequences, about 30% of them singletons. The lymph nodes were axillary draining lymph nodes from breast cancer patients. The CDR3 adds up to 21 amino acids, both ends counted. Germline lookup yields CDR1 SGHAT and CDR2 FQDESV (reference sequence). About this clonotype itself: Its target is not known. Because the CDR3's place on the DNA is in doubt, the DNA is left out and the CDR3 is given as listed by TCRdb.

This sequence joins TRBV11-1 and TRBJ2-1; the D call TRBD2 from the table was never checked on the DNA. This TCR was recovered from a female donor with breast cancer. Some clones in this sample may be carry-over from other donors' samples. The sample comprised axillary lymph node tissue. The chain's CDR3 is CASSFYICSAPGGLGYNEQFF.